The entry below describes one TCR beta chain. PCR primers comprised 60 Vbeta and 13 Jbeta primers. Sequenced by immunoSEQ multiplex PCR; TCRdb stores in-frame clones only, minus some. The data show approximately 110,000 clones, around 79% seen once. These data belong to a study of cytomegalovirus exposure and HLA in healthy donors. CDR3 length: 13 amino acids. CDR1 and CDR2 (germline): SEHNR, FQNEAQ (reference sequence). V lost 0 bases to trimming and J lost 8 bases, with 10 bases between them. The sequencing sample was made of PBMCs. This clonotype was sampled from a woman aged 35 to 49 in good health and CMV-seronegative. This chain links TRBV7-9 with TRBJ1-2, with a tentative D call TRBD1 (5 bases). CDR3 sequence: CASSLAGGEGYTF. In DNA form, the CDR3 reads TGTGCCAGCAGCTTAGCTGGAGGGGAAGGCTACACCTTC.